The 24 T cell receptor beta chains below come from one sample, sequenced in a study of neurological immune-mediated disorders. Time point specified: longitudinal time-point 3. TCRdb re-called the 5' RACE reads with MiXCR, one entry per CDR3 protein. The sample has under 100,000 distinct CDR3 sequences; 4.3% are singletons. The sequencing sample was made of PBMCs. These receptors originate from a woman aged 55-70 years with multiple sclerosis.

This clonotype was detected many times. The chain recombines TRBV20-1 with TRBJ1-1; TRBD1 aligns across 7 bases. The CDR3 totals 12 residues. The germline V gene encodes CDR1 DFQATT and CDR2 SNEGSKA (reference sequence). The CDR3 here is CRDTGVNTEAFF. CDR3 DNA: TGCAGAGATACAGGGGTGAACACTGAAGCTTTCTTT.

This clonotype has at least ten counts. The chain uses TRBV3-1 and TRBJ1-2; 8 nucleotides match TRBD1. J lost 4 bases, V lost 4 bases, and 8 bases had no gene match. This CDR3 is built from 15 residues. Per germline, CDR1 LGHDT and CDR2 YNNKEL (reference sequence). As DNA, the CDR3 is TGTGCCAGCAGCCCGGGACAGGCGGACCTCTATGGCTACACCTTC. Encoded protein: CASSPGQADLYGYTF. The full variable domain, with the rest looked up from reference TRBV3-1 and TRBJ1-2, is DTAVSQTPKYLVTQMGNDKSIKCEQNLGHDTMYWYKQDSKKFLKIMFSYNNKELIINETVPNRFSPKSPDKAHLNLHINSLELGDSAVYFCASSPGQADLYGYTFGSGTRLTVV.

This clonotype was recorded many times. J is TRBJ2-2 and V is TRBV5-1; 12 bases map to TRBD2. Germline V lookup: CDR1 SGHRS, CDR2 YFSETQ. After removal of 2 bases from V and 3 bases from J, the junction contained 8 bases not matched to a gene. This CDR3 has 18 residues. Here the CDR3 DNA reads TGCGCCAGCAGCTTACGACTAGCGGGGGATGTGGACACCGGGGAGCTGTTTTTT. It encodes CASSLRLAGDVDTGELFF.

This clonotype appeared many times. The J gene is TRBJ2-1, the V gene TRBV2; 9 positions match TRBD2. CDR1 and CDR2 from the germline V gene are SNHLY and FYNNEI. V trimming: 2 bases; J trimming: 9 bases; junction bases outside the gene matches: 11. The CDR3 runs to 16 residues. CDR3 sequence: CASSEPLGLAVGEQFF. CDR3 DNA sequence: TGTGCCAGCAGTGAACCCCTGGGACTAGCCGTAGGTGAGCAGTTCTTC.

This clonotype was seen many times. The rearrangement joins TRBV10-3 to TRBJ2-5, with D uncertain. CDR1 and CDR2 (germline): ENHRY, SYGVKD. The V gene lost 2 bases and the J gene lost 3 bases, with 7 bases spanning the gap. The CDR3 has 13 amino acids. The CDR3 nucleotides are TGTGCCATCAGTGAGAGGCAGGAAGAGACCCAGTACTTC. It yields the protein CAISERQEETQYF.

This clonotype was seen ten or more times. This rearrangement joins TRBV27 to TRBJ1-2, with D unclear. V gave up 4 bases and J gave up 3 bases, with 6 bases separating them. The CDR3 covers 12 residues. Germline CDR1 is MNHEY and CDR2 is SMNVEV (reference sequence). The CDR3 coding sequence is TGTGCCAGCAGTTCCCGGGACTATGGCTACACCTTC. Protein product: CASSSRDYGYTF.

The sample holds many counts of this clonotype. This chain uses TRBV24-1 with TRBJ2-3; 10 bases align to TRBD1. Germline CDR1 reads KGHDR; CDR2 reads SFDVKD. Unmatched junction bases numbered 2, after V lost 7 bases and J lost 2 bases. The length of the CDR3 is 14 residues. The CDR3: CATSGTGVTDTQYF. The CDR3 DNA is TGTGCCACCAGCGGGACAGGGGTCACAGATACGCAGTATTTT.

There are many counts of this clonotype. The chain combines TRBV29-1 with TRBJ1-2; D not certain. The CDR3 is 12 amino acids. V shed 5 bases and J shed 4 bases, with 11 bases lying between them. Germline V CDR1 and CDR2: SQVTM, ANQGSEA. The CDR3 is CSVLVGRYGYTF. The CDR3 nucleotides read TGCAGCGTTCTTGTAGGCCGCTATGGCTACACCTTC.

This clonotype was observed many times. This chain connects TRBV20-1 to TRBJ1-1; D is undetermined. This CDR3 comprises 14 residues. The V end was cut by 1 base, the J end by 10 bases, with 19 bases between. Germline-derived CDR1 and CDR2 are DFQATT and SNEGSKA (reference sequence). This CDR3 reads CSARAPVGWALAFF. DNA for the CDR3: TGCAGTGCTAGAGCCCCCGTGGGGTGGGCGTTAGCTTTCTTT.

This clonotype appeared many times. The gene calls are TRBV27 and TRBJ1-5; TRBD1 aligns across 7 bases. With 2 bases clipped from V and 4 bases from J, the junction kept 8 bases outside the gene matches. CDR1 MNHEY and CDR2 SMNVEV come from the germline V gene (reference sequence). The CDR3 is 16 residues long. The CDR3 protein is CASSLRAQTGNQPQHF. DNA of the CDR3: TGTGCCAGCAGTTTAAGGGCCCAGACAGGGAATCAGCCCCAGCATTTT.

The chain carries TRBV5-6 and TRBJ2-2, with D possibly being TRBD1 (6 bases). This CDR3 is built from 16 residues. V lost 2 bases to trimming and J lost 6 bases, with 17 bases between them. The germline CDR1 and CDR2 sequences are SGHDT and YYEEEE. The CDR3 protein is CASSFDRSPVSGELFF. The CDR3 nucleotides read TGTGCCAGCAGCTTCGACAGGAGCCCGGTTTCCGGGGAGCTGTTTTTT.

In this sample, this clonotype turned up many times. The chain uses TRBV25-1 and TRBJ2-3, with TRBD1 identical over 7 bases. CDR1 and CDR2 (germline): MGHDK, SYGVNS. After removal of 5 bases from V and 3 bases from J, the junction contained 2 bases not matched to a gene. The CDR3 has 13 amino acids. CDR3 loop: CASSRQGTDTQYF. Written as DNA, the CDR3 is TGTGCCAGCAGTCGACAGGGTACAGATACGCAGTATTTT. Drawing the rest from reference TRBV25-1 and TRBJ2-3, the complete variable domain is EADIYQTPRYLVIGTGKKITLECSQTMGHDKMYWYQQDPGMELHLIHYSYGVNSTEKGDLSSESTVSRIRTEHFPLTLESARPSHTSQYLCASSRQGTDTQYFGPGTRLTVL.

This clonotype was seen many times. The chain combines TRBV2 with TRBJ2-7, with 8 bases fitting TRBD1. Trimming at V came to 4 bases and at J to 5 bases, leaving 4 bases not matched to a gene. Per the germline V gene, CDR1 is SNHLY and CDR2 is FYNNEI. This CDR3 spans 13 amino acids. The CDR3 region has the DNA TGTGCCAGCAGTGGGACAGGGCGTGACGAGCAGTACTTC. Amino acid sequence: CASSGTGRDEQYF.

The sample holds many counts of this clonotype. The chain's CDR3 is CASSLRVSPREQYF. CDR3 coding DNA: TGTGCCAGCAGCTTAAGGGTCTCGCCGAGGGAGCAGTACTTC. This chain links TRBV7-8 with TRBJ2-7; no clear D gene. Germline CDR1 and CDR2: SGHVS and FQNEAQ. Trimming shortened V by 2 bases and J by 7 bases, and 15 bases separated the two germline ends. The CDR3 runs 14 residues.

The V call is TRBV15, the J call TRBJ2-6; TRBD1 might be the D (6 bases). Between the trimmed V and J ends, which lost 0 bases and 0 bases, there was a span of 15 bases. The CDR3 contains 19 residues. Germline V gene sequence: CDR1 LNHNV, CDR2 YYDKDF (reference sequence). The DNA for the CDR3 is TGTGCCACCAGCAGAGACCGACAGGAAGGGGCCTCTGGGGCCAACGTCCTGACTTTC. The encoded protein is CATSRDRQEGASGANVLTF.

This clonotype was observed at least ten times. J is TRBJ1-2 and V is TRBV18; D is uncertain. Germline V gene sequence: CDR1 KGHSH, CDR2 LQKENI. This CDR3 comprises 15 residues. Trimming removed 3 bases from V and 8 bases from J, with 19 bases in between. The CDR3 DNA is TGTGCCAGCTCACCCGCGACCAAACTTCCGGACGGCTACACCTTC. Amino acid sequence: CASSPATKLPDGYTF.

In its sample, this clonotype was seen many times. V and J are TRBV3-1 and TRBJ1-1; perhaps TRBD1 as D (5 bases). This CDR3 has 13 residues. Germline lookup yields CDR1 LGHDT and CDR2 YNNKEL (reference sequence). V shed 1 base and J shed 3 bases, with 6 bases lying between them. DNA for the CDR3: TGTGCCAGCAGCCAAGGGGGGGACACTGAAGCTTTCTTT. This encodes CASSQGGDTEAFF.

This clonotype was observed many times. The V call is TRBV9, the J call TRBJ2-3, with 10 bases lining up with TRBD2. Germline values: CDR1 SGDLS, CDR2 YYNGEE. The junction had 4 bases not matched to a gene; V was cut back by 0 bases and J by 6 bases. The CDR3 has 15 residues. Written as DNA, the CDR3 is TGTGCCAGCAGCGTAGTTACTAGCGGGGTGGATACGCAGTATTTT. Its translation: CASSVVTSGVDTQYF.

Here the CDR3 reads CSASRTGVVTGELFF. CDR3 in DNA: TGCAGTGCTTCGAGGACAGGGGTTGTCACCGGGGAGCTGTTTTTT. The V gene is TRBV20-1, the J gene TRBJ2-2, with 9 bases identical to TRBD1. The trim removed 5 bases at V and 4 bases at J, leaving 8 bases unmatched. Germline-derived CDR1 and CDR2 are DFQATT and SNEGSKA (reference sequence). The length of the CDR3 is 15 residues.

At least ten counts were recorded for this clonotype. The gene calls are TRBV12-3 or TRBV12-4 and TRBJ1-1; D might be TRBD1 (5 bases). Trimming cost V 5 bases and J 0 bases, with 13 bases left between them. This CDR3 contains 15 residues. DNA for the CDR3: TGTGCCAGCAGTCCTGAATCGGGGGTGAACACTGAAGCTTTCTTT. Translating it yields CASSPESGVNTEAFF.

This clonotype was recorded at least ten times. V gene TRBV12-3 or TRBV12-4 combines with J gene TRBJ1-4, with 8 bases fitting TRBD1. This CDR3 contains 14 residues. V was clipped by 2 bases and J by 7 bases; unmatched bases: 3. Written as DNA, the CDR3 is TGTGCCAGCAGTTTAAGACAGGGGACTGAAAAACTGTTTTTT. It encodes CASSLRQGTEKLFF.

This clonotype was counted at least ten times. The chain recombines TRBV28 with TRBJ2-2; 7 bases align to TRBD1. The CDR3 is 15 residues long. J was trimmed by 1 base and V by 6 bases; bases with no gene match: 5. Germline V lookup: CDR1 MDHEN, CDR2 SYDVKM. CDR3 in amino acids: CASRPDRVNTGELFF. Here the CDR3 DNA reads TGTGCCAGCAGACCCGACAGGGTGAACACCGGGGAGCTGTTTTTT. The variable domain in full, completed from reference TRBV28 and TRBJ2-2, reads DVKVTQSSRYLVKRTGEKVFLECVQDMDHENMFWYRQDPGLGLRLIYFSYDVKMKEKGDIPEGYSVSREKKERFSLILESASTNQTSMYLCASRPDRVNTGELFFGEGSRLTVL.

This clonotype appeared many times. J is TRBJ1-1 and V is TRBV12-3 or TRBV12-4; 7 bases map to TRBD1. This CDR3 is 16 amino acids long. Germline trimming cut 6 bases from V and 1 base from J; bases unmatched to any gene: 11. The CDR3 bases are TGTGCCAGCAGCCAGTCCTCCAGGACAGGGAACACTGAAGCTTTCTTT. Its protein is CASSQSSRTGNTEAFF.

There are many counts of this clonotype. The chain joins TRBV5-1 to TRBJ1-6; D gene unclear. V was clipped by 5 bases and J by 7 bases, with 10 bases between them. This CDR3 comprises 13 residues. Germline V lookup: CDR1 SGHRS, CDR2 YFSETQ. CDR3 sequence reads: CASRVTNNSPLHF. CDR3 in DNA: TGCGCCAGCAGGGTTACGAACAATTCACCCCTCCACTTT.